This TCR beta chain was obtained from a study of identical twins. Study results and limitations: Researchers reported excess low generation probability among twin-shared out-of-frame alpha sequences. In monozygotic twins, models underestimated the sharing of out-of-frame TCR alpha.

Unique molecular identifiers were in the cDNA, with template-switch universal primer binding. Via MiXCR, TCRdb re-called the 5' RACE reads, giving one row per CDR3 protein. The data contain 200,000 to 250,000 distinct CDR3 sequences, roughly 13% of them singletons. With respect to this clonotype: What it recognizes is unknown.

Healthy Caucasians alone served as donors. Trimming cost V 4 bases and J 8 bases; bases outside gene matches: 9. Germline lookup yields CDR1 SGDLS and CDR2 YYNGEE. This CDR3 spans 16 amino acids. This sample also appeared in a second study, on yellow fever vaccine responses in identical twins.

The source of this sequence is a woman under 30 in good health. The rearrangement joins TRBV9 to TRBJ2-1; 13 positions agree with TRBD2. What was sequenced was memory (CD45RO+) T cells sorted from blood. The CDR3 bases are TGTGCCAGCAGCTCCCGACTAGCGGGAGGTGGGTATGAGCAGTTCTTC. It encodes CASSSRLAGGGYEQFF.